A selection of T cell receptor beta chains follows, all from one sample in a study of CD8 T cells in ankylosing spondylitis. TCRdb fed the 5' RACE reads into MiXCR, producing one record per CDR3 protein. This sample has around 770,000 distinct CDR3 sequences, with about 12% found just once. The sequenced sample consisted of blood, either unsorted or a sorted T cell fraction (not recorded which). The receptors stem from a male donor with ankylosing spondylitis. CDR3s include the opening cysteine and the closing phenylalanine or tryptophan. The D gene is left open where the match is weak. Not all rows give a size; the values are once, few, many and, for expanded clones, a class.

TRBV20-1	TRBJ2-1	TRBD2	many	CSALAGSSYNEQFF	TGCAGTGCTTTAGCGGGGAGCTCCTACAATGAGCAGTTCTTC
TRBV5-1	TRBJ1-1	.	few	CASSPLPNMNTEAFF	TGCGCCAGCAGCCCACTGCCCAACATGAACACTGAAGCTTTCTTT
TRBV20-1	TRBJ2-2	.	many	CSARMGALTGELFF	TGCAGTGCTAGAATGGGGGCCCTCACCGGGGAGCTGTTTTTT
TRBV20-1	TRBJ2-2	.	many	CSARVRQGRHTGELFF	TGCAGTGCTAGAGTTAGGCAGGGAAGACACACCGGGGAGCTGTTTTTT
TRBV27	TRBJ2-7	.	few	CASSREGVEYF	TGTGCCAGCAGCCGCGAGGGGGTGGAGTACTTC
TRBV7-9	TRBJ2-1	.	.	CASRDWGHNEQFF	TGTGCCAGCCGCGATTGGGGCCACAATGAGCAGTTCTTC
TRBV6-1	TRBJ1-1	.	few	CASSGARGMNTEAFF	TGTGCCAGCAGTGGGGCGAGGGGGATGAACACTGAAGCTTTCTTT
TRBV29-1	TRBJ2-7	.	many	CSFSPGRGTYEQYF	TGCAGCTTCTCGCCGGGACGAGGGACCTACGAGCAGTACTTC
TRBV7-2	TRBJ2-5	.	many	CASSLLSSETQYF	TGTGCCAGCAGCCTCTTATCAAGCGAGACCCAGTACTTC
TRBV5-6	TRBJ2-7	TRBD2	few	CASSLEGGKAYEQYF	TGTGCCAGCAGCTTGGAGGGAGGGAAGGCCTACGAGCAGTACTTC
TRBV12-3/TRBV12-4	TRBJ1-1	.	.	CASSYPGTVTEAFF	TGTGCCAGCAGTTACCCCGGGACTGTAACTGAAGCTTTCTTT
TRBV29-1	TRBJ2-1	TRBD2	.	CSVFGGRGEQFF	TGCAGCGTATTCGGCGGGAGGGGTGAGCAGTTCTTC
TRBV24-1	TRBJ1-5	.	.	CATSLGGHVDNQPQHF	TGTGCCACCAGCCTGGGGGGGCATGTAGACAATCAGCCCCAGCATTTT
TRBV6-1	TRBJ2-3	.	few	CASTDLYSSTDTQYF	TGTGCCAGCACCGACCTCTATTCTAGCACAGATACGCAGTATTTT
TRBV20-1	TRBJ1-4	TRBD1	few	CGTGQGSEKLFF	TGCGGAACGGGACAGGGGTCTGAAAAACTGTTTTTT
TRBV9	TRBJ2-2	.	few	CASRRGSEGGELFF	TGTGCCAGCAGACGGGGTAGCGAGGGCGGGGAGCTGTTTTTT
TRBV20-1	TRBJ1-6	TRBD1	.	CSANRDSKDSPLHF	TGCAGTGCTAACAGGGACAGTAAAGATTCACCCCTCCACTTT
TRBV20-1	TRBJ2-7	.	.	CSVGPDGYEQYF	TGCAGTGTCGGTCCGGACGGCTACGAGCAGTACTTC
TRBV10-3	TRBJ2-1	TRBD1	.	CAISEGQGNEQFF	TGTGCCATCAGTGAGGGACAGGGGAATGAGCAGTTCTTC
TRBV6-5	TRBJ2-7	.	.	CASSYSRERSYEQYF	TGTGCCAGCAGTTACTCGAGGGAGCGGTCCTACGAGCAGTACTTC
TRBV20-1	TRBJ2-1	.	few	CSARGLGSYNEQFF	TGCAGTGCTAGGGGCCTGGGTTCCTACAATGAGCAGTTCTTC
TRBV10-3	TRBJ1-1	TRBD1	.	CAISLTGTMNTEAFF	TGTGCCATCAGTCTGACAGGGACCATGAACACTGAAGCTTTCTTT